The present entry profiles one T cell receptor (beta chain) with its context. The target antigen is unknown. V was trimmed by 0 bases and J by 3 bases, leaving 8 bases between them. CDR3 length equals 15 residues. The V gene's germline CDR1 is ENHRY and CDR2 SYGVKD. Assay used: immunoSEQ multiplex PCR; TCRdb lists only in-frame clones, some missing. The table records approximately 100,000 clones, 80% to 85% of them present only once. This sample was taken from a study of radiotherapy plus CTLA-4 blockade in lung cancer. The study's findings and limits: Blood-borne expansion of tumor-derived TCR clones followed radiotherapy plus ipilimumab.

Focal radiation and CTLA-4 blockade (ipilimumab) were tested in chemo-refractory metastatic non-small-cell lung cancer patients. This TCR was sampled from a human donor with non-small cell lung cancer who had a partial response to radiotherapy plus ipilimumab. The gene calls are TRBV10-3 and TRBJ2-2, with D hard to call. Sequenced here: peripheral blood, sampled from a patient treated with radiotherapy plus ipilimumab. Written as DNA, the CDR3 is TGTGCCATCAGTGAGTCGACTCCGTACACCGGGGAGCTGTTTTTT. It is translated as CAISESTPYTGELFF.